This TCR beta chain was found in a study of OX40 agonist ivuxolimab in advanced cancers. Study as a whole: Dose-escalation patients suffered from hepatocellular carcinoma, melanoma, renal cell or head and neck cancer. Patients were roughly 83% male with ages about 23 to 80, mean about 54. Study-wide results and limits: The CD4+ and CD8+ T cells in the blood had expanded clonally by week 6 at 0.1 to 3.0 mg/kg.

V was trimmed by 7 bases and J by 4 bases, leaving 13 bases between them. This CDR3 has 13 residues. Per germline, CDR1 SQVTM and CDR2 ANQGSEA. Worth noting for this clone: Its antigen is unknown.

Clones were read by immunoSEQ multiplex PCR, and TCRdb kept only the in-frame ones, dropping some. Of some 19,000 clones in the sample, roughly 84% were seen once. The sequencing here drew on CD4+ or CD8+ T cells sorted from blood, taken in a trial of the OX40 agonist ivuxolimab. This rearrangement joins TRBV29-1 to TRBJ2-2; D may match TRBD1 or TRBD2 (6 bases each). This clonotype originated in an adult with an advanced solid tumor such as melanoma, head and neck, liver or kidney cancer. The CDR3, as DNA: TGCAGCGCCCGAGGGGGGCCCACCGGGGAGCTGTTTTTT. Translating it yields CSARGGPTGELFF.